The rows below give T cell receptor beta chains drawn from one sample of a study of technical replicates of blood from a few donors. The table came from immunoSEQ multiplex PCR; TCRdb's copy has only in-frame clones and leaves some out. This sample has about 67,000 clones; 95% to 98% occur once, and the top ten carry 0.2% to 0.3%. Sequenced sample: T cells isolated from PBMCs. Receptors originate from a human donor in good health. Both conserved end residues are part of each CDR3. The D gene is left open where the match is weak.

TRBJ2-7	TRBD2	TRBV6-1	CASSDYLAGGYEQYF	TGTGCCAGCAGTGATTACTTAGCGGGAGGGTACGAGCAGTACTTC
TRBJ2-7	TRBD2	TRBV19	CASSIGTSGEQYF	TGTGCCAGTAGTATAGGGACTAGCGGAGAGCAGTACTTC
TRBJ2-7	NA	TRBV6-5	CASRSNTGTTEQYF	TGTGCCAGTCGGTCCAATACCGGGACAACCGAGCAGTACTTC
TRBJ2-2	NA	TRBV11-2	CASSLDRTGPNTGELFF	TGTGCCAGCAGCTTAGATCGCACAGGGCCGAACACCGGGGAGCTGTTTTTT
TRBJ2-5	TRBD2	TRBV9	CASSPPVEAGWYQETQYF	TGTGCCAGCAGCCCCCCGGTGGAAGCGGGATGGTACCAAGAGACCCAGTACTTC
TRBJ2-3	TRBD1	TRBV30	CAWINPRDSFTDTQYF	TGTGCCTGGATCAACCCTCGGGACAGCTTCACAGATACGCAGTATTTT
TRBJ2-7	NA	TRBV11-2	CASSPGHLYEQYF	TGTGCCAGCAGCCCCGGACACCTCTACGAGCAGTACTTC
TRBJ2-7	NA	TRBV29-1	CSVEERERGYF	TGCAGCGTTGAAGAACGTGAAAGGGGGTACTTC
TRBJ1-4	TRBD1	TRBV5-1	CASSKAGGPNEKLFF	TGCGCCAGCAGCAAAGCAGGGGGTCCTAATGAAAAACTGTTTTTT
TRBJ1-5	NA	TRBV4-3	CASSPQRSRNQPQHF	TGCGCCAGCAGCCCCCAAAGGTCGCGGAATCAGCCCCAGCATTTT
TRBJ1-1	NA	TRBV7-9	CASSLGRGHTEAFF	TGTGCCAGCAGCTTAGGCAGGGGACACACTGAAGCTTTCTTT
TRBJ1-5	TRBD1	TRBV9	CASSARTGSNQPQHF	TGTGCCAGCAGCGCCAGGACAGGGAGCAATCAGCCCCAGCATTTT
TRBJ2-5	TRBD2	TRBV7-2	CASSSTRGGWETQYF	TGTGCCAGCAGCTCCACCCGGGGGGGGTGGGAGACCCAGTACTTC
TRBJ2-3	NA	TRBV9	CASSMNSETREPDTQYF	TGTGCCAGCAGCATGAACAGTGAGACTAGAGAACCGGATACGCAGTATTTT
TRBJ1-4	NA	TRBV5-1	CASKSGERSEKLFF	TGCGCCAGCAAATCAGGGGAAAGGAGTGAAAAACTGTTTTTT
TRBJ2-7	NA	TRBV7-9	CASSSQGGTYEQYF	TGTGCCAGCAGCTCACAGGGTGGGACCTACGAGCAGTACTTC
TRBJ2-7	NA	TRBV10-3	CAISIQGSEQYF	TGTGCCATCAGTATCCAGGGTTCCGAGCAGTACTTC
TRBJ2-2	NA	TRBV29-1	CSAWTDNTGELFF	TGCAGCGCCTGGACAGATAACACCGGGGAGCTGTTTTTT
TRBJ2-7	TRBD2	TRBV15	CATRPGRWDEQYF	TGTGCCACCCGCCCCGGGAGGTGGGACGAGCAGTACTTC
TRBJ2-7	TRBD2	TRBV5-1	CASSPLAGTRFEQYF	TGCGCCAGCAGCCCCTTAGCGGGAACAAGGTTTGAGCAGTACTTC